This record covers a single T cell receptor beta chain. The antigen is unknown. This entry is derived from a study of T cells after yellow fever vaccination. For the study at large: Where fractions had low cell numbers, libraries were prepared from them with the SMART-Seq v4 Ultra Low Input RNA kit. Findings of the study overall: The secondary response was weaker but peaked faster, day 5 versus 15. Post-booster reappearance was seen for most primary-vaccination clones (around 97% CD4, about 88% CD8).

A universal primer site and UMIs were added as TCR cDNA was made by 5'RACE template switching. TCRdb ran MiXCR on the 5' RACE reads and lists one entry per CDR3 protein. Of a few hundred thousand distinct CDR3 sequences listed, around 20% are singletons. From germline, CDR1 is SGHDT and CDR2 YYEEEE. V lost 0 bases and J 3 bases, leaving 10 bases between the germline ends. The CDR3 length is 14 residues. The source is a man aged 18-30 years who received the YFV17D yellow fever vaccine. This chain uses TRBV5-6 with TRBJ2-7; D is ambiguous. Sample: PBMCs, taken before the yellow fever booster vaccination. This CDR3 reads CASSLVQDVYEQYF. CDR3 nucleotides: TGTGCCAGCAGCTTGGTCCAGGATGTCTACGAGCAGTACTTC.